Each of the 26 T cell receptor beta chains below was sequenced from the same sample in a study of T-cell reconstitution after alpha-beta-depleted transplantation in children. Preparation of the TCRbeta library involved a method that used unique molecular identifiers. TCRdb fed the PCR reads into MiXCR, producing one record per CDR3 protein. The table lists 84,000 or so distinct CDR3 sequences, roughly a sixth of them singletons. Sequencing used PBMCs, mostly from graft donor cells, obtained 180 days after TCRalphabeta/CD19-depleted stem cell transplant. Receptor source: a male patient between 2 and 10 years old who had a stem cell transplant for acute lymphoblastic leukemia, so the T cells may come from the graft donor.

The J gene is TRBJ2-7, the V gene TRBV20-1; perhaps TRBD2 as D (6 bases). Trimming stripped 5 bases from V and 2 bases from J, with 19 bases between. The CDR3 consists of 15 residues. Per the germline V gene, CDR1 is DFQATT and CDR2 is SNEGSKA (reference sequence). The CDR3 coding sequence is TGCAGTGCTGCTACTGCTCGGGACTCTCCCTACGAGCAGTACTTC. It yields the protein CSAATARDSPYEQYF.

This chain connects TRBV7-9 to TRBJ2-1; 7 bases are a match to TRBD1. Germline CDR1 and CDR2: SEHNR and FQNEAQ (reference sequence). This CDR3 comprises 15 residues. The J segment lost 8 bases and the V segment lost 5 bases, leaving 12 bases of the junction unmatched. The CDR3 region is CASSQTGSEKDEQFF. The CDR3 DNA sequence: TGTGCCAGCAGCCAGACAGGGTCCGAGAAAGATGAGCAGTTCTTC. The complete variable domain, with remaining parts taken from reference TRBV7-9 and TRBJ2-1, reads DTGVSQNPRHKITKRGQNVTFRCDPISEHNRLYWYRQTLGQGPEFLTYFQNEAQLEKSRLLSDRFSAERPKGSFSTLEIQRTEQGDSAMYLCASSQTGSEKDEQFFGPGTRLTVL.

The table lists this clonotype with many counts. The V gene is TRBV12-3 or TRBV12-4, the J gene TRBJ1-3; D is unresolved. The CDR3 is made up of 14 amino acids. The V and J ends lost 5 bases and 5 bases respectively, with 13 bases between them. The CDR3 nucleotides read TGTGCCAGCAGTGGGTTGTGGGTTAGAAACACCATATATTTT. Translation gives CASSGLWVRNTIYF.

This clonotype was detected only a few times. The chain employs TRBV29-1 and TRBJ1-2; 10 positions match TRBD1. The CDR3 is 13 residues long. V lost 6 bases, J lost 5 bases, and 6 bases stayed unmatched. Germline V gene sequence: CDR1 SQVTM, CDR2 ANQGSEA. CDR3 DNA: TGCAGCGTATGGGGACAGGGGATTTATGGCTACACCTTC. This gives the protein CSVWGQGIYGYTF.

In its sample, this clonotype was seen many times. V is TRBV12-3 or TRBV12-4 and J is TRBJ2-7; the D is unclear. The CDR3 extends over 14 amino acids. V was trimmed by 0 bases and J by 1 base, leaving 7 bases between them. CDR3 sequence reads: CASSLAGRSYEQYF. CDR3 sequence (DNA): TGTGCCAGCAGTTTAGCGGGTCGGTCCTACGAGCAGTACTTC.

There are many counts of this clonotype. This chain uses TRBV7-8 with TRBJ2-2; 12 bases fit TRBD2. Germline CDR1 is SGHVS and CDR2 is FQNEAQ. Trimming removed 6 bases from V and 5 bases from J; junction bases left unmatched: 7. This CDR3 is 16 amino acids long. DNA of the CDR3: TGTGCCAGCAGTTACAGGACTAGCGGGGTGACCGGGGAGCTGTTTTTT. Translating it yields CASSYRTSGVTGELFF.

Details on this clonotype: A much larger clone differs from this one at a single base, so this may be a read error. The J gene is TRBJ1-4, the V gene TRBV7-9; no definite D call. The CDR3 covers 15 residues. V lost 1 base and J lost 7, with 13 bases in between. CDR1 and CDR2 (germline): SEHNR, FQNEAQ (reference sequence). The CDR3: CASSLGVSRIEKLFF. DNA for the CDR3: TGTGCCAGCAGCTTAGGTGTCAGTCGCATTGAAAAACTGTTTTTT. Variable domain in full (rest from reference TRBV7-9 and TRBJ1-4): DTGVSQNPRHKITKRGQNVTFRCDPISEHNRLYWYRQTLGQGPEFLTYFQNEAQLEKSRLLSDRFSAERPKGSFSTLEIQRTEQGDSAMYLCASSLGVSRIEKLFFGSGTQLSVL.

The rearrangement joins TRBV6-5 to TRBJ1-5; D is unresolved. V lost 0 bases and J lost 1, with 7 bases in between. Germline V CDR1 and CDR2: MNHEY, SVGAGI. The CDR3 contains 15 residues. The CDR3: CASSYSVLSNQPQHF. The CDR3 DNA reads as TGTGCCAGCAGTTACTCCGTACTAAGCAATCAGCCCCAGCATTTT.

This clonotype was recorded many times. The CDR3: CSAIPGASNQPQHF. CDR3 nucleotide sequence: TGCAGTGCTATCCCAGGGGCCTCGAATCAGCCCCAGCATTTT. The chain links TRBV20-1 to TRBJ1-5, with D perhaps TRBD1 (6 bases). CDR1 is DFQATT, CDR2 SNEGSKA, per germline (reference sequence). The CDR3 loop spans 14 amino acids. V was shortened by 4 bases and J by 4 bases, with 14 bases between the two germline ends.

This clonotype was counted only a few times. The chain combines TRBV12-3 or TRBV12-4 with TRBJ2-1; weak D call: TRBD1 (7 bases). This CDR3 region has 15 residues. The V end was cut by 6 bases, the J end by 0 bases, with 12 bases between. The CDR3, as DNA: TGTGCCAGCAGCCCAGGGGGGAGCTCCTACAATGAGCAGTTCTTC. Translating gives CASSPGGSSYNEQFF.

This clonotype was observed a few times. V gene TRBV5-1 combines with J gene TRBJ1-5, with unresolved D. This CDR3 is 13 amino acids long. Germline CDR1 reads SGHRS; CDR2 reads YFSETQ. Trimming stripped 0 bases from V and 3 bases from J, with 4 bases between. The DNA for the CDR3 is TGCGCCAGCAGCTTGGGCGACAATCAGCCCCAGCATTTT. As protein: CASSLGDNQPQHF.

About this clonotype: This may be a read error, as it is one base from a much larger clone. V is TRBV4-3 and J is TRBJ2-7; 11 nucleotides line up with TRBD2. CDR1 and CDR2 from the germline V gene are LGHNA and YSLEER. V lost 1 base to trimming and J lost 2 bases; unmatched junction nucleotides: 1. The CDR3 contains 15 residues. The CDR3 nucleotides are TGCGCCAGCAGCCAAGGACTAGCGGGGACCTACGAGCAGTACTTC. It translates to CASSQGLAGTYEQYF.

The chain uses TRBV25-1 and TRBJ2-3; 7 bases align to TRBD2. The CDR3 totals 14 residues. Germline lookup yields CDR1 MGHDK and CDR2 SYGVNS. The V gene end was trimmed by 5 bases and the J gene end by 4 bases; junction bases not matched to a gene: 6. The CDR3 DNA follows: TGTGCCAGCAGTTCCAAGGGAGGGGCAGATACGCAGTATTTT. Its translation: CASSSKGGADTQYF.

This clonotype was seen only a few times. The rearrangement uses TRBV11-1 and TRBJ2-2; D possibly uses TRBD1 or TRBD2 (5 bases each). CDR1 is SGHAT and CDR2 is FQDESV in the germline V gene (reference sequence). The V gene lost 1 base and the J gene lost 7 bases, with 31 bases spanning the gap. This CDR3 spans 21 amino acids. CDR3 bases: TGTGCCAGCAGCTTAGGCATCGACCGGGACGGAGTTACCCGAACGCACGGGGAGCTGTTTTTT. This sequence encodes CASSLGIDRDGVTRTHGELFF. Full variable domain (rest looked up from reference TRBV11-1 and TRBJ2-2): EAEVAQSPRYKITEKSQAVAFWCDPISGHATLYWYRQILGQGPELLVQFQDESVVDDSQLPKDRFSAERLKGVDSTLKIQPAELGDSAMYLCASSLGIDRDGVTRTHGELFFGEGSRLTVL.

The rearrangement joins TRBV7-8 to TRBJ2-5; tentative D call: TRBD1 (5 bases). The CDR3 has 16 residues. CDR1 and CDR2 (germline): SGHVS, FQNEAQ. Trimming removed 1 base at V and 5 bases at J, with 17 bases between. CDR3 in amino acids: CASSLGVPGILETQYF. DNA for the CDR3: TGTGCCAGCAGCTTAGGCGTTCCAGGGATCCTGGAGACCCAGTACTTC.

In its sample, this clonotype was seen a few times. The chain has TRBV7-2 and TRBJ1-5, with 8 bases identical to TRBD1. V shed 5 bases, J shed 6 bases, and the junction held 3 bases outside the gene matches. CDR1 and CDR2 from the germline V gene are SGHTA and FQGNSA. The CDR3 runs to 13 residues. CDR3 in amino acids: CASSDRGGQPQHF. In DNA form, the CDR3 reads TGTGCCAGCAGCGACAGGGGTGGTCAGCCCCAGCATTTT.

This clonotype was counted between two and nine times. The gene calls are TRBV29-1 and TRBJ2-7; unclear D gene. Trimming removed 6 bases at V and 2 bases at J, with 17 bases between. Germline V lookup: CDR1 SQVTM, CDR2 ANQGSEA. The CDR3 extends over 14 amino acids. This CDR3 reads CSVEYPGQAYEQYF. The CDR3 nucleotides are TGCAGCGTCGAATACCCTGGCCAGGCCTACGAGCAGTACTTC.

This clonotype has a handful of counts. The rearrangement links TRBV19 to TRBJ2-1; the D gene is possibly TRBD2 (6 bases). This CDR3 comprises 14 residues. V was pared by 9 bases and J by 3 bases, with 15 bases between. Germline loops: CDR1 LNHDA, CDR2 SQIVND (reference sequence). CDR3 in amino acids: CASSPGVIYNEQFF. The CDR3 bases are TGTGCCAGCTCGCCGGGGGTGATCTACAATGAGCAGTTCTTC.

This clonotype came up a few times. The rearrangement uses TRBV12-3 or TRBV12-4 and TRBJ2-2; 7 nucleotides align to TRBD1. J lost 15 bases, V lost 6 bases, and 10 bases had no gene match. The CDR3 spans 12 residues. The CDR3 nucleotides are TGTGCCAGCAGAGAACGGGGACAGAAAATGTTTTTT. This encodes CASRERGQKMFF.

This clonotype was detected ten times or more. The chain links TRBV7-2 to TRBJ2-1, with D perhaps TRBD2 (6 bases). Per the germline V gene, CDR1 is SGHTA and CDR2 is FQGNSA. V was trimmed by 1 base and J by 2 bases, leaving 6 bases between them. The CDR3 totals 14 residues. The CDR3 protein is CASSLGLAYNEQFF. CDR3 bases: TGTGCCAGCAGCTTAGGACTAGCCTACAATGAGCAGTTCTTC.

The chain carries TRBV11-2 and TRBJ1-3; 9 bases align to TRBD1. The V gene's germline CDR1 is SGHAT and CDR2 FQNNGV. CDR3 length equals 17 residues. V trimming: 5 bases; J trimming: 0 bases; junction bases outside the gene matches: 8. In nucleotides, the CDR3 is TGTGCCAGCAGCCCGGGACAGGGCCCGAGCTCTGGAAACACCATATATTTT. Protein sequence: CASSPGQGPSSGNTIYF.

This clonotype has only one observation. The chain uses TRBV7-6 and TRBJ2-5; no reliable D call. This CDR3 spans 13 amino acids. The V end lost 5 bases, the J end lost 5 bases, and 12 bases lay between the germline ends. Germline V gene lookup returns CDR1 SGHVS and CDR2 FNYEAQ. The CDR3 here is CASSPGPGETQYF. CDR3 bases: TGTGCCAGCAGCCCGGGCCCTGGGGAGACCCAGTACTTC.

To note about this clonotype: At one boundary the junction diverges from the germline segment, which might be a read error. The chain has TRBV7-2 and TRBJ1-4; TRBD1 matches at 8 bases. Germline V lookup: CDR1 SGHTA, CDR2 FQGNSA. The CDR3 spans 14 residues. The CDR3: CATSWGQATQKLFF. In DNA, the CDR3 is TGTGCCACCAGCTGGGGACAGGCCACCCAAAAACTGTTTTTT.

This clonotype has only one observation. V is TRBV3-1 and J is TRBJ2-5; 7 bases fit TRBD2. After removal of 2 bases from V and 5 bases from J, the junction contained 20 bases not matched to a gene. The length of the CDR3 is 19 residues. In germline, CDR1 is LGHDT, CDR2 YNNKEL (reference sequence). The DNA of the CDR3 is TGTGCCAGCAGCCAAAGGACGCGGGAGCGGGTGAGGTGGGGTGAGACCCAGTACTTC. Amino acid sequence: CASSQRTRERVRWGETQYF.

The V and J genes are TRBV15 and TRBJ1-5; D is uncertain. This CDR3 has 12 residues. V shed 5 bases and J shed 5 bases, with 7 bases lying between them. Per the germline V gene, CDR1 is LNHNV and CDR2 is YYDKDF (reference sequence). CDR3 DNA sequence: TGTGCCACCAGCGCCGAGTATCAGCCCCAGCATTTT. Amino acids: CATSAEYQPQHF. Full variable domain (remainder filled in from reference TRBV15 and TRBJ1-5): DAMVIQNPRYQVTQFGKPVTLSCSQTLNHNVMYWYQQKSSQAPKLLFHYYDKDFNNEADTPDNFQSRRPNTSFCFLDIRSPGLGDTAMYLCATSAEYQPQHFGDGTRLSIL.

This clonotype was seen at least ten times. CDR3 nucleotides: TGCAGTGCTGTGGGGGCCCTCAGCGGGGAGCTGTTTTTT. Protein product: CSAVGALSGELFF. This sequence joins TRBV20-1 and TRBJ2-2, with D possibly being TRBD1 (6 bases). V shed 5 bases and J shed 7 bases, with 14 bases lying between them. This CDR3 spans 13 amino acids. From germline, CDR1 is DFQATT and CDR2 SNEGSKA (reference sequence).